One TCR beta chain is described in this entry. Its antigen is unknown. No fewer than 6 million PBMCs went into each sample. Then a second PCR, running about 6 to 12 cycles, was carried out with a sample-barcoded 5' primer and a J-beta primer mix. Paired-end reads containing CDR3 totaled no fewer than 2.5 million for each sample. TCRdb processed the 5' RACE reads anew with MiXCR; each CDR3 protein has one entry. Of hundreds of thousands of distinct CDR3 sequences listed, roughly 60% are singletons. These data are taken from a study of blood T cells in healthy people across ages. Broader study findings: Comparison with aged donors showed that long-lived donors had more naive CD4+ cells and higher diversity. Among T cells, TCR beta diversity per million cells dropped roughly linearly as age rose.

Trimming pared 5 bases from V and 6 bases from J, leaving 8 bases between. Germline lookup yields CDR1 MNHEY and CDR2 SVGEGT. The CDR3 covers 12 residues. Material: blood. The origin of this receptor is a young man in good health. V gene TRBV6-2 or TRBV6-3 combines with J gene TRBJ2-1; D is perhaps TRBD1 (5 bases). CDR3 loop: CASSQGLNEQFF. The CDR3 region has the DNA TGTGCCAGCAGTCAGGGCCTCAATGAGCAGTTCTTC.